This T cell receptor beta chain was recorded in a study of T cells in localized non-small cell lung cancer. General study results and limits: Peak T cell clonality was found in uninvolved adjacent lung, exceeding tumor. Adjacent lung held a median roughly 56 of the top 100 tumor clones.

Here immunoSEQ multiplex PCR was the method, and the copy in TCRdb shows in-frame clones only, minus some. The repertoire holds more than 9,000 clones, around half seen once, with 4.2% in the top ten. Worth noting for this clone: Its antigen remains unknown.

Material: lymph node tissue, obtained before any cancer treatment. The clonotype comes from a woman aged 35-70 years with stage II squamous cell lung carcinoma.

The CDR3 protein is CASTRLGDGNEQFF. CDR3 nucleotide sequence: TGTGCCAGCACCCGCCTCGGGGATGGCAATGAGCAGTTCTTC. The rearrangement uses TRBV6-8 and TRBJ2-1; TRBD2 is a possible D gene (5 bases). The CDR3 extends over 14 amino acids. V was shortened by 7 bases and J by 6 bases, with 16 bases between the two germline ends. Germline V gives CDR1 MNHGY, CDR2 SAAAGT.